The 27 T cell receptor beta chains reported below all come from one sample, sequenced in a study of OX40 agonist ivuxolimab in advanced cancers. The table came from immunoSEQ multiplex PCR; TCRdb's copy has only in-frame clones and leaves some out. There are about 69,000 clones in the sample; nearly 90% occur only once, and about 10% lies in the top ten. Source: CD4+ or CD8+ T cells sorted from blood, taken in a trial of the OX40 agonist ivuxolimab. Receptors were obtained from an adult with an advanced solid tumor such as melanoma, head and neck, liver or kidney cancer.

V usage is TRBV4-3 and J usage is TRBJ2-7, with TRBD2 matching 7 bases. The germline V gene has CDR1 LGHNA and CDR2 YSLEER. The CDR3 runs to 16 residues. Germline trimming cut 2 bases from V and 4 bases from J; bases unmatched to any gene: 11. The CDR3 loop reads CASSQTTGGVRYEQYF. The CDR3 region has the DNA TGCGCCAGCAGCCAAACCACGGGGGGAGTAAGGTACGAGCAGTACTTC.

The J gene is TRBJ2-2, the V gene TRBV5-6, with 10 bases lining up with TRBD1. The CDR3 covers 14 residues. In germline, CDR1 is SGHDT, CDR2 YYEEEE. V lost 3 bases to trimming and J lost 6 bases; unmatched junction nucleotides: 2. The CDR3 loop reads CASSWGTGAGELFF. In nucleotides, the CDR3 is TGTGCCAGCAGCTGGGGGACAGGGGCCGGGGAGCTGTTTTTT.

This clone was observed a single time. The chain uses TRBV6-5 and TRBJ1-2; D may be TRBD1 (5 bases). The germline V gene encodes CDR1 MNHEY and CDR2 SVGAGI. Trimming took 6 bases from V and 1 from J, leaving 12 bases between them. The CDR3 sequence is 14 residues long. The CDR3 DNA reads TGTGCCAGCAGCAGGGATATCAATAACTATGGCTACACCTTC. Residues: CASSRDINNYGYTF.

The chain employs TRBV5-4 and TRBJ2-1, with D perhaps TRBD1 (6 bases). The CDR3 runs to 15 residues. Trimming took off 4 bases at V and 4 bases at J, with 15 bases between the two ends. The germline V gene has CDR1 SGHNT and CDR2 YYREEE (reference sequence). The DNA for the CDR3 is TGTGCCAGCAGCATCGGGCCAACAGGGTACAATGAGCAGTTCTTC. Translated: CASSIGPTGYNEQFF.

The genes are TRBV7-2 and TRBJ2-1; 10 bases fit TRBD2. Germline CDR1 reads SGHTA; CDR2 reads FQGNSA. V lost 1 base, J lost 9 bases, and 12 bases stayed unmatched. The CDR3 runs 17 residues. CDR3 loop: CASSLDDVSGRTGEQFF. CDR3 bases: TGTGCCAGCAGCTTAGATGATGTTAGCGGGAGGACGGGTGAGCAGTTCTTC.

The chain couples TRBV5-1 to TRBJ2-7; TRBD2 might be the D (6 bases). This CDR3 comprises 13 residues. CDR1 SGHRS and CDR2 YFSETQ come from the germline V gene. Trimming stripped 3 bases from V and 2 bases from J, with 9 bases between. CDR3 sequence reads: CASSSEGAYEQYF. The CDR3 bases are TGCGCCAGCAGCTCGGAGGGCGCCTACGAGCAGTACTTC.

This clone has just one count. The chain employs TRBV11-1 and TRBJ2-4; 9 positions match TRBD2. V lost 8 bases, J lost 8 bases, and 16 bases stayed unmatched. CDR3 size: 16 residues. The germline V gene encodes CDR1 SGHAT and CDR2 FQDESV (reference sequence). The CDR3 region is CASAPGGAGGFDIQYF. CDR3 nucleotides: TGTGCCAGCGCGCCCGGAGGGGCGGGAGGGTTTGACATTCAGTACTTC.

The rearrangement joins TRBV5-1 to TRBJ2-3, with TRBD2 matching over 10 bases. There are 15 residues in the CDR3. V dropped 3 bases and J dropped 14; count of bases not matched to a gene: 15. In germline, CDR1 is SGHRS, CDR2 YFSETQ. This chain's CDR3 is CASSSLELDSGRRYF. CDR3 DNA: TGCGCCAGCAGCTCCCTGGAGTTGGATAGCGGGAGGCGGTATTTT.

This chain uses TRBV28 with TRBJ2-3; D may correspond to TRBD1 or TRBD2 (6 bases each). Per germline, CDR1 MDHEN and CDR2 SYDVKM. The V end was cut by 3 bases, the J end by 0 bases, with 16 bases between. This CDR3 has 17 residues. CDR3 region: CASSLRGVYTSTDTQYF. The DNA for the CDR3 is TGTGCCAGCAGTTTGAGGGGGGTTTACACCAGCACAGATACGCAGTATTTT.

The J gene is TRBJ1-2, the V gene TRBV7-2; TRBD1 might be the D (6 bases). CDR1 is SGHTA and CDR2 is FQGNSA in the germline V gene. Trimming took off 3 bases at V and 5 bases at J, with 16 bases between the two ends. The CDR3 has 15 residues. CDR3 amino acids: CASSFRTVGLYGYTF. CDR3 in DNA: TGTGCCAGCAGCTTTAGGACAGTCGGTTTGTATGGCTACACCTTC.

The V gene is TRBV2, the J gene TRBJ2-1, with 7 nucleotides matching TRBD2. The J segment lost 8 bases and the V segment lost 7 bases, leaving 8 bases of the junction unmatched. Germline assignment: CDR1 SNHLY and CDR2 FYNNEI. This CDR3 spans 13 amino acids. The chain's CDR3 is CASMAEAGYEQFF. Written as DNA, the CDR3 is TGTGCCAGCATGGCAGAAGCGGGGTATGAGCAGTTCTTC.

Comment on this clone: The junction does not match germline at one end; this may be a read error. The V call is TRBV28, the J call TRBJ1-4, with D possibly being TRBD1 (6 bases). The germline V gene encodes CDR1 MDHEN and CDR2 SYDVKM. The CDR3 is 12 residues long. CDR3 nucleotides: TGTGCCGGGGGGACAACAAATGAAAAACTGTTTTTT. Amino acids: CAGGTTNEKLFF.

This chain links TRBV14 with TRBJ1-1; tentatively, D is TRBD1 (5 bases). This CDR3 region has 16 residues. Trimming shortened V by 0 bases and J by 3 bases, and 14 bases separated the two germline ends. CDR1 is SGHDN, CDR2 FVKESK, per germline. The CDR3 loop reads CASSQDRGSRDTEAFF. The DNA for the CDR3 is TGTGCCAGCAGCCAAGACCGAGGGAGCAGGGACACTGAAGCTTTCTTT.

The rearrangement links TRBV30 to TRBJ1-5; 7 bases line up with TRBD1. V lost 2 bases, J lost 7 bases, and 5 bases stayed unmatched. Germline V gene lookup returns CDR1 GTSNPN and CDR2 SVGIG (reference sequence). The CDR3 sequence is 13 residues long. CDR3: CAWSSGGQQPQHF. CDR3 coding DNA: TGTGCCTGGAGTTCAGGGGGGCAACAGCCCCAGCATTTT.

The V gene is TRBV6-5, the J gene TRBJ2-6, with D maybe TRBD1 (5 bases). V lost 0 bases and J lost 2, with 5 bases in between. CDR3 size: 15 residues. Germline V lookup: CDR1 MNHEY, CDR2 SVGAGI. The CDR3 region has the DNA TGTGCCAGCAGTTACTCAGGGGCTGGGGCCAACGTCCTGACTTTC. It specifies CASSYSGAGANVLTF.

In its sample, this clone was seen a few times. This chain links TRBV7-9 with TRBJ1-2; a weak D match, TRBD1 (6 bases). Trimming removed 3 bases at V and 7 bases at J, with 15 bases between. The CDR3 sequence is 14 residues long. CDR1 SEHNR and CDR2 FQNEAQ come from the germline V gene (reference sequence). This CDR3 is CASSFLQGRGGYTF. DNA of the CDR3: TGTGCCAGCAGCTTTCTGCAGGGGCGAGGTGGCTACACCTTC.

The V and J genes are TRBV5-6 and TRBJ1-5; perhaps TRBD1 as D (6 bases). The CDR3 consists of 14 residues. Trimming removed 4 bases from V and 6 bases from J, with 14 bases in between. Germline V gene lookup returns CDR1 SGHDT and CDR2 YYEEEE. This chain's CDR3 is CASSNHREIQPQHF. CDR3 nucleotides: TGTGCCAGCAGCAACCACAGGGAGATTCAGCCCCAGCATTTT.

The chain recombines TRBV10-3 with TRBJ2-3, with 7 positions matching TRBD2. Germline lookup yields CDR1 ENHRY and CDR2 SYGVKD. V was clipped by 6 bases and J by 5 bases; unmatched bases: 8. There are 14 residues in the CDR3. The CDR3 loop reads CAISERRELDTQYF. CDR3 sequence (DNA): TGTGCCATCAGCGAGAGGCGGGAGTTAGATACGCAGTATTTT.

The V and J genes are TRBV6-5 and TRBJ2-5; 7 bases are shared with TRBD2. The CDR3 consists of 16 residues. The junction had 8 bases not matched to a gene; V was cut back by 2 bases and J by 2 bases. Germline V CDR1 and CDR2: MNHEY, SVGAGI. CDR3 sequence: CASSYRGSGLQETQYF. The DNA of the CDR3 is TGTGCCAGCAGTTACCGTGGTAGCGGGCTTCAAGAGACCCAGTACTTC.

In this sample, this clone turned up once. The rearrangement uses TRBV11-2 and TRBJ1-3; 7 nucleotides align to TRBD1. The length of the CDR3 is 16 residues. J was trimmed by 2 bases and V by 5 bases; bases with no gene match: 9. CDR1 SGHAT and CDR2 FQNNGV come from the germline V gene. CDR3 sequence (DNA): TGTGCCAGCAGCACCCGACAGGGACAAGCTGGAAACACCATATATTTT. Encoded protein: CASSTRQGQAGNTIYF.

V usage is TRBV5-1 and J usage is TRBJ2-5; D tentatively reads TRBD1 or TRBD2 (6 bases each). The J call may be wrong; the DNA end is better matched by TRBJ2-7. CDR3 size: 15 residues. Germline CDR1 reads SGHRS; CDR2 reads YFSETQ. In DNA form, the CDR3 reads TGCGCCAGCAGCTTGGCCGGGGGCGGCTCCTACGAGCAGTACTTC. Its protein product is CASSLAGGGSYEQYF.

The genes are TRBV11-2 and TRBJ2-3; TRBD2 matches 8 bases. The CDR3 length is 18 residues. Germline CDR1 and CDR2: SGHAT and FQNNGV. The J segment lost 0 bases and the V segment lost 4 bases, leaving 12 bases of the junction unmatched. The CDR3 is CASSSRAGGAGSTDTQYF. The CDR3 bases are TGTGCCAGCAGCTCCCGCGCCGGGGGGGCCGGGAGCACAGATACGCAGTATTTT. Based on the CDR3 plus reference TRBV11-2 and TRBJ2-3, the full variable domain is EAGVAQSPRYKIIEKRQSVAFWCNPISGHATLYWYQQILGQGPKLLIQFQNNGVVDDSQLPKDRFSAERLKGVDSTLKIQPAKLEDSAVYLCASSSRAGGAGSTDTQYFGPGTRLTVL.

The CDR3 sequence is CASSYPGRETQYF. The DNA of the CDR3 is TGTGCCAGCAGCTACCCGGGAAGAGAGACCCAGTACTTC. The rearrangement uses TRBV7-2 and TRBJ2-5; possibly TRBD2 for D (5 bases). V was cut by 4 bases and J by 4 bases, with 10 bases left in between. The CDR3 runs to 13 residues. Germline V gives CDR1 SGHTA, CDR2 FQGNSA.

This chain uses TRBV11-3 with TRBJ2-3, with D unresolved. Germline CDR1 and CDR2: SGHNT and YENEEA. Trimming cost V 5 bases and J 2 bases, with 11 bases left between them. This CDR3 spans 14 amino acids. Here the CDR3 reads CASSRILYTDTQYF. CDR3 DNA: TGTGCCAGCAGCCGGATATTATACACAGATACGCAGTATTTT.

This sequence joins TRBV5-1 and TRBJ2-7; 10 bases map to TRBD2. J was trimmed by 3 bases and V by 1 base; bases with no gene match: 4. The CDR3 consists of 15 residues. CDR1 is SGHRS and CDR2 is YFSETQ in the germline V gene. The CDR3 region is CASSLSASGGYEQYF. For the CDR3, the DNA is TGCGCCAGCAGCTTGTCGGCTAGCGGGGGCTACGAGCAGTACTTC. The variable domain in full, completed from reference TRBV5-1 and TRBJ2-7, reads KAGVTQTPRYLIKTRGQQVTLSCSPISGHRSVSWYQQTPGQGLQFLFEYFSETQRNKGNFPGRFSGRQFSNSRSEMNVSTLELGDSALYLCASSLSASGGYEQYFGPGTRLTVT.

The chain couples TRBV28 to TRBJ2-1; 9 bases align to TRBD2. The CDR3 runs 14 residues. With 3 bases clipped from V and 9 bases from J, the junction kept 6 bases outside the gene matches. Germline V gene lookup returns CDR1 MDHEN and CDR2 SYDVKM. CDR3 amino acids: CASSLGGRESEQFF. The CDR3 DNA sequence: TGTGCCAGCAGTTTGGGCGGGAGGGAATCTGAGCAGTTCTTC.

This sequence joins TRBV28 and TRBJ2-2, with TRBD1 matching 7 bases. J lost 6 bases, V lost 8 bases, and 15 bases had no gene match. CDR3 size: 16 residues. Germline lookup yields CDR1 MDHEN and CDR2 SYDVKM. The CDR3 coding sequence is TGTGCCAGCCGGACAGGTCAGACTGGGATGGCCGGGGAGCTGTTTTTT. This encodes CASRTGQTGMAGELFF. Full variable domain (rest looked up from reference TRBV28 and TRBJ2-2): DVKVTQSSRYLVKRTGEKVFLECVQDMDHENMFWYRQDPGLGLRLIYFSYDVKMKEKGDIPEGYSVSREKKERFSLILESASTNQTSMYLCASRTGQTGMAGELFFGEGSRLTVL.